A selection of T cell receptor beta chains follows, all from one sample in a study of blood T cells in healthy people across ages. TCRdb itself ran the 5' RACE reads through MiXCR, one entry per CDR3 protein. Among 550,000 to 750,000 distinct CDR3 sequences listed, 21% were seen once. The sample comprised blood. These receptors were collected from a man aged 70 or older in good health. CDR3s include the opening cysteine and the closing phenylalanine or tryptophan. Fields, in order: clone size, J gene, D gene, V gene, CDR3 DNA, CDR3 protein. A D gene is named only where the DNA matches it firmly. Size values are once, few and many counts, or a class for expanded clones, and some rows have none.

clone_size: .; j_call: TRBJ2-7; d_call: TRBD2; v_call: TRBV14; cdr3_nt: TGTGCCAGCAGCCAGCTAGCGGGAGCGACCTACGAGCAGTACTTC; cdr3_aa: CASSQLAGATYEQYF
clone_size: few; j_call: TRBJ2-5; d_call: TRBD1; v_call: TRBV6-5; cdr3_nt: TGTGCCAGCAAGGGACAGGGGCAAGAGACCCAGTACTTC; cdr3_aa: CASKGQGQETQYF
clone_size: .; j_call: TRBJ2-5; d_call: TRBD1; v_call: TRBV27; cdr3_nt: TGTGCCAGCAGGCTGACAGGGGGCCAGGAGACCCAGTACTTC; cdr3_aa: CASRLTGGQETQYF
clone_size: .; j_call: TRBJ2-5; d_call: .; v_call: TRBV6-2/TRBV6-3; cdr3_nt: TGTGCCAGCGGAGGACACCTCCAAGAGACCCAGTACTTC; cdr3_aa: CASGGHLQETQYF
clone_size: few; j_call: TRBJ2-7; d_call: TRBD1; v_call: TRBV5-6; cdr3_nt: TGTGCCAGCAGCTTGGAGGCGGGACAGGGCCGTAGCTCCTACGAGCAGTACTTC; cdr3_aa: CASSLEAGQGRSSYEQYF
clone_size: once; j_call: TRBJ2-1; d_call: .; v_call: TRBV28; cdr3_nt: TGTGCCAGCGGGGGGAGCTATGAGCAGTTCTTC; cdr3_aa: CASGGSYEQFF
clone_size: many; j_call: TRBJ1-1; d_call: TRBD1; v_call: TRBV3-1; cdr3_nt: TGTGCCAGCAGCCAAGCACGGGACAGGGTGACTGAAGCTTTCTTT; cdr3_aa: CASSQARDRVTEAFF
clone_size: few; j_call: TRBJ1-1; d_call: .; v_call: TRBV14; cdr3_nt: TGTGCCAGCAGACCCACAGAATTGAACACTGAAGCTTTCTTT; cdr3_aa: CASRPTELNTEAFF
clone_size: .; j_call: TRBJ2-1; d_call: .; v_call: TRBV9; cdr3_nt: TGTGCCAGCAGCGTAGCTACGACTAACTCTGAGCAGTTCTTC; cdr3_aa: CASSVATTNSEQFF
clone_size: few; j_call: TRBJ2-7; d_call: TRBD1; v_call: TRBV20-1; cdr3_nt: TGCAGTGCTAGAGATGGGCGGGACAGGGGCCTCTACGAGCAGTACTTC; cdr3_aa: CSARDGRDRGLYEQYF
clone_size: .; j_call: TRBJ1-1; d_call: .; v_call: TRBV5-1; cdr3_nt: TGCGCCAGCGGCTTGGTAGCCTCCCTAGGCACTGAAGCTTTCTTT; cdr3_aa: CASGLVASLGTEAFF
clone_size: .; j_call: TRBJ2-7; d_call: TRBD2; v_call: TRBV20-1; cdr3_nt: TGCAGTGCTAGAGCGCAGAGACTAGCGAACGAGCAGTACTTC; cdr3_aa: CSARAQRLANEQYF
clone_size: .; j_call: TRBJ2-1; d_call: TRBD2; v_call: TRBV2; cdr3_nt: TGTGCCAGCAGTGAAGAACGGGCGGGAGTTTTCCTGAATGAGCAGTTCTTC; cdr3_aa: CASSEERAGVFLNEQFF
clone_size: .; j_call: TRBJ2-3; d_call: .; v_call: TRBV11-2; cdr3_nt: TGTGCCAGCAGCTTCTGGGAGTTCGCAGATACGCAGTATTTT; cdr3_aa: CASSFWEFADTQYF
clone_size: few; j_call: TRBJ2-5; d_call: .; v_call: TRBV5-1; cdr3_nt: TGCGCCAGCAGCTTGGAACGCACTCAAGAGACCCAGTACTTC; cdr3_aa: CASSLERTQETQYF
clone_size: few; j_call: TRBJ2-1; d_call: TRBD2; v_call: TRBV3-1; cdr3_nt: TGTGCCAGCAGCCATAGCGGGAGGGCCTCCTACAATGAGCAGTTCTTC; cdr3_aa: CASSHSGRASYNEQFF
clone_size: .; j_call: TRBJ2-7; d_call: TRBD1; v_call: TRBV20-1; cdr3_nt: TGCAGTGCTAGAGATAGACAGGGGAAATACGAGCAGTACTTC; cdr3_aa: CSARDRQGKYEQYF
clone_size: .; j_call: TRBJ2-3; d_call: TRBD1; v_call: TRBV20-1; cdr3_nt: TGCAGTGCCCTAGGACAGGGAACAGATACGCAGTATTTT; cdr3_aa: CSALGQGTDTQYF
clone_size: .; j_call: TRBJ2-7; d_call: TRBD2; v_call: TRBV20-1; cdr3_nt: TGCAGTGCTCGAAGCGGGAATTTCTACGAGCAGTACTTC; cdr3_aa: CSARSGNFYEQYF
clone_size: .; j_call: TRBJ2-3; d_call: TRBD1; v_call: TRBV12-3/TRBV12-4; cdr3_nt: TGTGCCAGCAGCGCCGACAGGGCCCTGAAAAAGTTCACAGATACGCAGTATTTT; cdr3_aa: CASSADRALKKFTDTQYF
clone_size: many; j_call: TRBJ2-2; d_call: .; v_call: TRBV12-5; cdr3_nt: TGTGCTAGTGGTTTGGAACAGCCCCAAACCGGGGAGCTGTTTTTT; cdr3_aa: CASGLEQPQTGELFF
clone_size: few; j_call: TRBJ2-5; d_call: .; v_call: TRBV20-1; cdr3_nt: TGCAGTGCTAGCAGGGGACCGACTTTTTGGCGCCAAGGGACCCAGTACTTC; cdr3_aa: CSASRGPTFWRQGTQYF
clone_size: .; j_call: TRBJ2-5; d_call: .; v_call: TRBV28; cdr3_nt: TGTGCCAGCAGTTCGATCTCGGAGACCCAGTACTTC; cdr3_aa: CASSSISETQYF
clone_size: .; j_call: TRBJ2-1; d_call: .; v_call: TRBV3-1; cdr3_nt: TGTGCCAGCAGTCAAGTCATTTATGAGCAGTTCTTC; cdr3_aa: CASSQVIYEQFF
clone_size: .; j_call: TRBJ1-4; d_call: .; v_call: TRBV9; cdr3_nt: TGTGCCAGCAGCGCGAGGGAGGGCTCTAATGAAAAACTGTTTTTT; cdr3_aa: CASSAREGSNEKLFF
clone_size: many; j_call: TRBJ2-1; d_call: TRBD2; v_call: TRBV3-1; cdr3_nt: TGTGCCAGCAGCTTAGGGACTAGCGGGAGCAATGAGCAGTTCTTC; cdr3_aa: CASSLGTSGSNEQFF
clone_size: few; j_call: TRBJ2-5; d_call: .; v_call: TRBV10-3; cdr3_nt: TGTGCCATCAGGACAGGGGAGGGCCAAGAGACCCAGTACTTC; cdr3_aa: CAIRTGEGQETQYF
clone_size: .; j_call: TRBJ1-1; d_call: TRBD1; v_call: TRBV27; cdr3_nt: TGTGCCAGCAGAAGGACAGGCTACACTGAAGCTTTCTTT; cdr3_aa: CASRRTGYTEAFF
clone_size: few; j_call: TRBJ2-1; d_call: .; v_call: TRBV20-1; cdr3_nt: TGCAGTGCTAGAGATCGGCTAATACTAGCTGGTAATGAGCAGTTCTTC; cdr3_aa: CSARDRLILAGNEQFF
clone_size: few; j_call: TRBJ2-2; d_call: .; v_call: TRBV4-1; cdr3_nt: TGCGCCAGCAGCCAAGAGGCGAGGGCCGGGGAGCTGTTTTTT; cdr3_aa: CASSQEARAGELFF
clone_size: .; j_call: TRBJ2-1; d_call: .; v_call: TRBV7-9; cdr3_nt: TGTGCCAGCAGCCACCGGGACTTCGACAATGAGCAGTTCTTC; cdr3_aa: CASSHRDFDNEQFF
clone_size: .; j_call: TRBJ2-7; d_call: TRBD2; v_call: TRBV12-3/TRBV12-4; cdr3_nt: TGTGCCAGCAGTTTTAGCGGGCTCTCCTACGAGCAGTACTTC; cdr3_aa: CASSFSGLSYEQYF
clone_size: .; j_call: TRBJ2-4; d_call: TRBD1; v_call: TRBV28; cdr3_nt: TGTGCCAGCAGTTTAATTTCCGACAGGGGAAAAACACTAGCCAAAAACATTCAGTACTTC; cdr3_aa: CASSLISDRGKTLAKNIQYF
clone_size: .; j_call: TRBJ2-1; d_call: .; v_call: TRBV5-1; cdr3_nt: TGCGCCAGCAGCTTGAATATTGGAGCTGACAATGAGCAGTTCTTC; cdr3_aa: CASSLNIGADNEQFF
clone_size: .; j_call: TRBJ2-2; d_call: .; v_call: TRBV2; cdr3_nt: TGTAGCGAACAGGGCTACACCGGGGAGCTGTTTTTT; cdr3_aa: CSEQGYTGELFF
clone_size: many; j_call: TRBJ2-1; d_call: TRBD2; v_call: TRBV9; cdr3_nt: TGTGCCAGCAGCGTAGCTTCTACAACTAGCGGGAGTAGCTACAATGAGCAGTTCTTC; cdr3_aa: CASSVASTTSGSSYNEQFF
clone_size: few; j_call: TRBJ1-3; d_call: .; v_call: TRBV11-2; cdr3_nt: TGTGCCAGCAGCTTAGAGGCAGTAACGGGAAACACCATATATTTT; cdr3_aa: CASSLEAVTGNTIYF
clone_size: .; j_call: TRBJ2-7; d_call: .; v_call: TRBV28; cdr3_nt: TGTGCCAGCAGTTTAAGTGATGGGACGGCCCACGGGCAGTACTTC; cdr3_aa: CASSLSDGTAHGQYF
clone_size: .; j_call: TRBJ2-5; d_call: TRBD2; v_call: TRBV6-5; cdr3_nt: TGTGCCAGCAGACTTAGCGGGAGCGGCCAAGAGACCCAGTACTTC; cdr3_aa: CASRLSGSGQETQYF
clone_size: .; j_call: TRBJ2-5; d_call: TRBD2; v_call: TRBV5-5; cdr3_nt: TGTGCCAGCAGCCCAACGGGACTAGTAGAGACCCAGTACTTC; cdr3_aa: CASSPTGLVETQYF
clone_size: many; j_call: TRBJ1-4; d_call: .; v_call: TRBV7-9; cdr3_nt: TGTGCCAGCAGCCCAGTACTAAATGAAAAACTGTTTTTT; cdr3_aa: CASSPVLNEKLFF
clone_size: few; j_call: TRBJ1-6; d_call: .; v_call: TRBV27; cdr3_nt: TGTGCCAGCAGTTTAGACCGTCCTCATTCACCCCTCCACTTT; cdr3_aa: CASSLDRPHSPLHF
clone_size: few; j_call: TRBJ2-3; d_call: TRBD2; v_call: TRBV5-1; cdr3_nt: TGCGCCAGCAGAAATACTAGCGGGTGGACGGGGACGCAGTATTTT; cdr3_aa: CASRNTSGWTGTQYF
clone_size: few; j_call: TRBJ2-7; d_call: .; v_call: TRBV3-1; cdr3_nt: TGTGCCAGCAGCCAGTTTCTGGTGGGCGAGCAGTACTTC; cdr3_aa: CASSQFLVGEQYF
clone_size: .; j_call: TRBJ1-1; d_call: .; v_call: TRBV7-3; cdr3_nt: TGTGCCAGCAGCTTATCCGCGCCAGGGGCGGGCACTGAAGCTTTCTTT; cdr3_aa: CASSLSAPGAGTEAFF
clone_size: few; j_call: TRBJ2-2; d_call: TRBD2; v_call: TRBV15; cdr3_nt: TGTGCCACCAGCAGTGAGCTCGGGCTAGCGGGAGTAGGCGGGGAGCTGTTTTTT; cdr3_aa: CATSSELGLAGVGGELFF
clone_size: .; j_call: TRBJ2-5; d_call: .; v_call: TRBV15; cdr3_nt: TGTGCCACCAGCAGAACGGGACTTTGGGAGACCCAGTACTTC; cdr3_aa: CATSRTGLWETQYF
clone_size: few; j_call: TRBJ2-1; d_call: .; v_call: TRBV4-3; cdr3_nt: TGCGCCAGCAGCAGACTCCCGAGCTCCTACAATGAGCAGTTCTTC; cdr3_aa: CASSRLPSSYNEQFF
clone_size: .; j_call: TRBJ2-1; d_call: TRBD2; v_call: TRBV5-1; cdr3_nt: TGCGCCAGCAGCTTGGGAATAGCGGGAGACCCCTACAATGAGCAGTTCTTC; cdr3_aa: CASSLGIAGDPYNEQFF
clone_size: .; j_call: TRBJ2-7; d_call: TRBD1; v_call: TRBV6-5; cdr3_nt: TGTGCCAGCAGTTACTCGGACAGGGGGCAAGAAGAGCAGTACTTC; cdr3_aa: CASSYSDRGQEEQYF
clone_size: few; j_call: TRBJ1-1; d_call: .; v_call: TRBV9; cdr3_nt: TGTGCCAGCAGCGTGGCGGGTTTGAACACTGAAGCTTTCTTT; cdr3_aa: CASSVAGLNTEAFF
clone_size: few; j_call: TRBJ1-1; d_call: .; v_call: TRBV29-1; cdr3_nt: TGCAGCGTTGACGGACAGATGAACACTGAAGCTTTCTTT; cdr3_aa: CSVDGQMNTEAFF
clone_size: .; j_call: TRBJ2-1; d_call: .; v_call: TRBV5-4; cdr3_nt: TGTGCCAGCAGCGTGGACTGGCAGTCTGAGCAGTTCTTC; cdr3_aa: CASSVDWQSEQFF
clone_size: .; j_call: TRBJ1-1; d_call: .; v_call: TRBV7-9; cdr3_nt: TGTGCCAGCAGCTCCCAGGGGTATGAAGCTTTCTTT; cdr3_aa: CASSSQGYEAFF
clone_size: .; j_call: TRBJ2-1; d_call: .; v_call: TRBV7-9; cdr3_nt: TGTGCCAGCAGCTCCCCCGGATTCTCCTACAATGAGCAGTTCTTC; cdr3_aa: CASSSPGFSYNEQFF
clone_size: few; j_call: TRBJ2-3; d_call: TRBD1; v_call: TRBV28; cdr3_nt: TGTGCCAGCAGACTTGATCCGGGACAGGGGTACGATACGCAGTATTTT; cdr3_aa: CASRLDPGQGYDTQYF
clone_size: once; j_call: TRBJ1-1; d_call: TRBD1; v_call: TRBV4-2; cdr3_nt: TGTGCCAGCAGCCCTAGTGGGACAGGGGACACTGAAGCTTTCTTT; cdr3_aa: CASSPSGTGDTEAFF
clone_size: .; j_call: TRBJ1-5; d_call: .; v_call: TRBV15; cdr3_nt: TGTGCCACCAGCAGAGATCGTAGGGCCAATCAGCCCCAGCATTTT; cdr3_aa: CATSRDRRANQPQHF
clone_size: few; j_call: TRBJ2-5; d_call: TRBD1; v_call: TRBV20-1; cdr3_nt: TGCAGTGCGCCTGGACAGGGGTTGGGAGAGACCCAGTACTTC; cdr3_aa: CSAPGQGLGETQYF